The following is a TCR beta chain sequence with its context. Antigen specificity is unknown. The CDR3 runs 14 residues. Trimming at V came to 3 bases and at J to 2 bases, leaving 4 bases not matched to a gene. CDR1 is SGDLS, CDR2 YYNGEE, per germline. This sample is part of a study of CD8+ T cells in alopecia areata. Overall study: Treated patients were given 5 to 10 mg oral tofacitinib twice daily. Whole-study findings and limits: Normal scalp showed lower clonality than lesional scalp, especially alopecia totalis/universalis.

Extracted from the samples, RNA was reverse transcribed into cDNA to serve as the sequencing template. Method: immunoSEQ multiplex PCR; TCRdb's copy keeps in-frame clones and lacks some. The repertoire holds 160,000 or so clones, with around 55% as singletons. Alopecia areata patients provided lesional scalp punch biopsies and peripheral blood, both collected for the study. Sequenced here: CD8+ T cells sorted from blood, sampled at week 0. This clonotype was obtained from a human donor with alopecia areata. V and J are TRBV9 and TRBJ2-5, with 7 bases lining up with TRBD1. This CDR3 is CASSATGAQETQYF. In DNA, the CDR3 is TGTGCCAGCAGCGCAACAGGGGCGCAAGAGACCCAGTACTTC. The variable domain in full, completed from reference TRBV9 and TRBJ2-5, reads DSGVTQTPKHLITATGQRVTLRCSPRSGDLSVYWYQQSLDQGLQFLIQYYNGEERAKGNILERFSAQQFPDLHSELNLSSLELGDSALYFCASSATGAQETQYFGPGTRLLVL.